This T cell receptor (beta chain) derives from a study of cytomegalovirus exposure and HLA in healthy donors. Background on the study: From HLA-typed donors, an early data release held around 85 million unique TCRs. General study points: Reportedly, cytomegalovirus status was diagnosed with high sensitivity and specificity. TCR beta sequences reportedly predicted the HLA-A and HLA-B alleles of most subjects accurately.

Turning to this clone: Its antigen is undetermined.

Germline CDR1 SGDLS, CDR2 YYNGEE. The CDR3 contains 13 residues. Trimming pared 3 bases from V and 6 bases from J, leaving 9 bases between. 13 Jbeta primers and 60 Vbeta primers were used for the PCR. As originally analysed: The authors later counted approximately 80 million unique TCR beta chains, 9 million to 14 million of them shared. This table comes from immunoSEQ multiplex PCR, and its TCRdb copy is limited to in-frame clones, with some not included. The D gene and trimming were derived from the DNA, and the V and J assignments and clone size from that table. The table has 52,000 or so clones, about 84% seen once.

This TCR was sampled from a female donor in good health and CMV-seronegative. The rearrangement joins TRBV9 to TRBJ2-2; D is unclear. What was sequenced was PBMCs. CDR3 in amino acids: CASSAGWAGELFF. DNA of the CDR3: TGTGCCAGCAGCGCGGGTTGGGCCGGGGAGCTGTTTTTT.